What follows is one T cell receptor beta chain and its context. Antigen: not known. The source of the sample is a study of blood T cells in healthy people across ages. Overall study findings and caveats: Unknown donor CMV status possibly confounded expanded clonotype changes.

This CDR3 spans 18 amino acids. Germline assignment: CDR1 LGHDT and CDR2 YNNKEL (reference sequence). Trimming at V came to 0 bases and at J to 9 bases, leaving 11 bases not matched to a gene. A J-beta primer mix and a sample-barcoded 5' primer were used in a second PCR of roughly 6 to 11 cycles. In TCRdb, the 5' RACE reads were re-called with MiXCR into one record per CDR3 protein. The profile shows 1.5 million to 1.8 million distinct CDR3 sequences, 35% to 45% of them singletons. The origin of this receptor is a woman aged 18-30 years in good health. The chain is built from TRBV3-1 and TRBJ2-1; TRBD2 matches 13 bases. The material sequenced was blood. CDR3 coding DNA: TGTGCCAGCAGCCAAGAAACTCTGACTAGCGGGAGGTCGGGTGAGCAGTTCTTC. Translating it yields CASSQETLTSGRSGEQFF.